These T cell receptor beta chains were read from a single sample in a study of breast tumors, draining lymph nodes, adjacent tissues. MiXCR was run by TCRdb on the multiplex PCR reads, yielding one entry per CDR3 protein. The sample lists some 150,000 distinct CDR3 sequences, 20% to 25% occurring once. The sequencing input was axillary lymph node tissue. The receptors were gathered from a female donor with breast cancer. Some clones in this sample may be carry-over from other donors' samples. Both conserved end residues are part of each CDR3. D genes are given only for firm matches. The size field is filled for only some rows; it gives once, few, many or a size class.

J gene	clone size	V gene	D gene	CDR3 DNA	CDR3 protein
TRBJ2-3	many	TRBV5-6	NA	TGTGCCAGCAGCCCGATCGGGTTAATCACAGATACGCAGTATTTT	CASSPIGLITDTQYF
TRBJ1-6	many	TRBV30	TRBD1	TGTGCCTGGACCTCAGACAGGGGGGTTTATTCACCCCTCCACTTT	CAWTSDRGVYSPLHF
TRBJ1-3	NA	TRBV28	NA	TGTGCCAGCAGCTTGACTGCAGGCTCTGGAAACACCATATATTTT	CASSLTAGSGNTIYF
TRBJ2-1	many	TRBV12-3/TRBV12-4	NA	TGTGCCAGCACCCCGGACGGTTGGAATGAGCAGTTCTTC	CASTPDGWNEQFF
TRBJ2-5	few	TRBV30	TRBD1	TGTGCCTGGAGTAAGGGGGACAGGGGAAAGACCCAGTACTTC	CAWSKGDRGKTQYF
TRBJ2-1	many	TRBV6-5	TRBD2	TGTGCCAGCAGCCCGACTAGCGCAGGCCCCAATGAGCAGTTCTTC	CASSPTSAGPNEQFF
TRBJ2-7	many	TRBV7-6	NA	TGTGCCAGCAGCTTAAAACAGGGTGGCGAGCAGTACTTC	CASSLKQGGEQYF
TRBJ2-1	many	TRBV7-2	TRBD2	TGTGCCAGCAGCTTGGGAGGCATGTTCGGGAGGGCCTACAATGAGCAGTTCTTC	CASSLGGMFGRAYNEQFF
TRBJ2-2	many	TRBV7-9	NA	TGTGCCAGCAGCACCGGAGGGTCTGAGACCGGGGAGCTGTTTTTT	CASSTGGSETGELFF
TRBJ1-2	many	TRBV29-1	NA	TGCAGCGTTGAGGGGAGCTATGGCTACACCTTC	CSVEGSYGYTF
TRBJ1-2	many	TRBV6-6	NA	TGTGCCAGCAGTTACTCGAAAACACAAACTAACTATGGCTACACCTTC	CASSYSKTQTNYGYTF
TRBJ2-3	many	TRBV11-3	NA	TGTGCCAGCGCAGGGGGGGGTAGTATAGATACGCAGTATTTT	CASAGGGSIDTQYF
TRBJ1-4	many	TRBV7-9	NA	TGTGCCAGCAGCTTATTATCCGGGGGACTCGGAAATGAAAAACTGTTTTTT	CASSLLSGGLGNEKLFF
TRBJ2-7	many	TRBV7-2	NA	TGTGCCAGCAGCTTACGGGCAGGGGCCTACGAGCAGTACTTC	CASSLRAGAYEQYF
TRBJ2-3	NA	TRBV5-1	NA	TGCGCCCGCAGCCCCGCGGGGACCTCCACAGATACGCAGTATTTT	CARSPAGTSTDTQYF
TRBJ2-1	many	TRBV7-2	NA	TGTGCCAGCAGCCCACTAGCCTCCTACAATGAGCAGTTCTTC	CASSPLASYNEQFF
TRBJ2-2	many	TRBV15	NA	TGTGCCACCAGCAGACTCGAAGGCGGGGAGCTGTTTTTT	CATSRLEGGELFF
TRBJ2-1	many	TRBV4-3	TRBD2	TGCGCCAGCAGCCAAGATGCTGGCCTAGCGGACAATGAGCAGTTCTTC	CASSQDAGLADNEQFF
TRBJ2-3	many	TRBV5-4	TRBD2	TGTGCCACCAACCGGCGGGAGGGCACAGATACGCAGTATTTT	CATNRREGTDTQYF
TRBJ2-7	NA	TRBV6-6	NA	TGTGCCAGCAGTGAGCAGGGGGGAGGAGAGACCCACGAGCAGTACTTC	CASSEQGGGETHEQYF
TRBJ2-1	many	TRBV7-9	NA	TGTGCCAGCAGCAAGGTCGGCAATGAGCAGTTCTTC	CASSKVGNEQFF
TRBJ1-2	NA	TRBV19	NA	TGTGCCAGTAGTATCCGTAGTCCAGAGGGCTATGGCTACACCTTC	CASSIRSPEGYGYTF
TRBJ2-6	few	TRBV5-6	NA	TGTGCCAGCAGACCCACAGGGTCTGGGGCCAACGTCCTGACTTTC	CASRPTGSGANVLTF
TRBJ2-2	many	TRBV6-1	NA	TGTGCCAGCAGTGAATTCGGGAGATCGAACACCGGGGAGCTGTTTTTT	CASSEFGRSNTGELFF
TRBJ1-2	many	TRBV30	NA	TGTGCCTGGAGTGGGGTTGAAGGCTACACCTTC	CAWSGVEGYTF
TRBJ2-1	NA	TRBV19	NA	TGTGCCAGTAGCTACGGACGTCGAGTGGGGTACAATGAGCAGTTCTTC	CASSYGRRVGYNEQFF
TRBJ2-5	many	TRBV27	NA	TGTGCCAGCAGTTTCAGGGGGGGCGAGAGAGAGACCCAGTACTTC	CASSFRGGERETQYF
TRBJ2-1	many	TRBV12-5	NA	TGTGCTAGTGGTTTCGGCAGGGTGGCCTACAATGAGCAGTTCTTC	CASGFGRVAYNEQFF
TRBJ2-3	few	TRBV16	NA	TGTGCCAGCAGTAACCCGGCCACAGATACGCAGTATTTT	CASSNPATDTQYF